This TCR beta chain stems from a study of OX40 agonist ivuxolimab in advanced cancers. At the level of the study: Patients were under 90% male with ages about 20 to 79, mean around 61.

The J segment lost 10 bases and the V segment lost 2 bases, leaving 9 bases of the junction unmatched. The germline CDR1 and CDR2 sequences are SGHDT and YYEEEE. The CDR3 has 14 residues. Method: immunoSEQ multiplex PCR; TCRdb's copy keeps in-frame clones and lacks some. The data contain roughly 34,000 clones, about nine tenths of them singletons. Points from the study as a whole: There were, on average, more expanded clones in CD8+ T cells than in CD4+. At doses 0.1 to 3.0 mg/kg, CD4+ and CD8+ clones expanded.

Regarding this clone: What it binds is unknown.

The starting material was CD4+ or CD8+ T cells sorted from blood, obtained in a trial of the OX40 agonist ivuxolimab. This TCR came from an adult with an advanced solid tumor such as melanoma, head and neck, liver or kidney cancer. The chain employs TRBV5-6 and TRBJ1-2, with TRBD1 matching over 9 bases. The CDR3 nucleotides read TGTGCCAGCAGCTTAAACAGGGGGCGTTCCCTCTACACCTTC. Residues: CASSLNRGRSLYTF.